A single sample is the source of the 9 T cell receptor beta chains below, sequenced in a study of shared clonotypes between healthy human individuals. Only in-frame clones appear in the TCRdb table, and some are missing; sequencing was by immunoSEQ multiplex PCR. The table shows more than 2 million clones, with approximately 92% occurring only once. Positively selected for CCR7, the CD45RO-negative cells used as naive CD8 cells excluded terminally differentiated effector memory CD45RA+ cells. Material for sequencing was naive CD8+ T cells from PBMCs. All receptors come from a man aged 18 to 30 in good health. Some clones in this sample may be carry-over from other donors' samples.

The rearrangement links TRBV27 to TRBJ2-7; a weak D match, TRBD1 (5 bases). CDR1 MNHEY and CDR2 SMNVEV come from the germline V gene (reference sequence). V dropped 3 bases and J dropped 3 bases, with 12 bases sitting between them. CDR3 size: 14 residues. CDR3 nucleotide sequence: TGTGCCAGCAGTTTCCTCCACAGGTTCTACGAGCAGTACTTC. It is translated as CASSFLHRFYEQYF.

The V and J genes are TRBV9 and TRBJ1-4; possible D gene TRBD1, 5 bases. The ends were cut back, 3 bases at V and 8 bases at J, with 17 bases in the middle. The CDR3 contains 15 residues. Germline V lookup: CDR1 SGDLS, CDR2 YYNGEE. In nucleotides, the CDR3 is TGTGCCAGCAGCGCGAGTTGGGGGTCGGGGGAAAAACTGTTTTTT. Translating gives CASSASWGSGEKLFF.

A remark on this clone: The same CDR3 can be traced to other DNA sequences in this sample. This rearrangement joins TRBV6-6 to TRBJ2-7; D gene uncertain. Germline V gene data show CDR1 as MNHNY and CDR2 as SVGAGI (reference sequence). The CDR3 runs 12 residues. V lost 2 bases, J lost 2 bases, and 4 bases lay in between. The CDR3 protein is CASSYRTYEQYF. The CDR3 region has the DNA TGTGCCAGCAGTTACAGGACCTACGAGCAGTACTTC.

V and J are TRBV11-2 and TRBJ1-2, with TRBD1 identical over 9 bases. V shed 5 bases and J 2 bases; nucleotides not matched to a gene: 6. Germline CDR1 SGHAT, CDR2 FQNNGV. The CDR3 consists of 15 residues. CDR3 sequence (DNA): TGTGCCAGCAGCCCAGCCGGGACAGGGAACTATGGCTACACCTTC. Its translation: CASSPAGTGNYGYTF.

The CDR3 nucleotides read TGTGCCAGCAGTTTATGGCCCCCACAGGGATCGGGCTACACCTTC. Translation: CASSLWPPQGSGYTF. V is TRBV27 and J is TRBJ1-2, with TRBD1 as a possible D gene (6 bases). This CDR3 comprises 15 residues. Trimming shortened V by 1 base and J by 8 bases, and 17 bases separated the two germline ends. CDR1 is MNHEY, CDR2 SMNVEV, per germline (reference sequence).

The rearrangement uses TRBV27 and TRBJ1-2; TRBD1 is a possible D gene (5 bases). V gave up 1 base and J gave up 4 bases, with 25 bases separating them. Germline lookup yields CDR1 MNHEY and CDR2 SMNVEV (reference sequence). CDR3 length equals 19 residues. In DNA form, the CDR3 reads TGTGCCAGCAGTTTATGGCGAGGGGACCGAACCCCGATTGGCTATGGCTACACCTTC. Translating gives CASSLWRGDRTPIGYGYTF.

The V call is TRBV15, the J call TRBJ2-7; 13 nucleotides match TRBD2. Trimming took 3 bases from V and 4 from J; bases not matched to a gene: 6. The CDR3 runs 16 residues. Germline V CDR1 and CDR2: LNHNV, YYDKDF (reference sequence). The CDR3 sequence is CATSRSLAGGLYEQYF. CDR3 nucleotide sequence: TGTGCCACCAGCAGGTCACTAGCGGGAGGGCTATACGAGCAGTACTTC.

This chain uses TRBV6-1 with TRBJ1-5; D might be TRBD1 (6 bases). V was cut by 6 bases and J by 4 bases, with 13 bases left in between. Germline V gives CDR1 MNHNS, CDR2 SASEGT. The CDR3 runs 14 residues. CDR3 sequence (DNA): TGTGCCAGCAGACCACAGGGCCCTAATCAGCCCCAGCATTTT. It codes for CASRPQGPNQPQHF.

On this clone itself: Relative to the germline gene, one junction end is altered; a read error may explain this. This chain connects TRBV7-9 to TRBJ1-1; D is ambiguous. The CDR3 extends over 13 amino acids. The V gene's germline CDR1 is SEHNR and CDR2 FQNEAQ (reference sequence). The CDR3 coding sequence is TGTGCCAGCAGCCTAGCTACCAACACTGAAGCTTTCTTT. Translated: CASSLATNTEAFF.